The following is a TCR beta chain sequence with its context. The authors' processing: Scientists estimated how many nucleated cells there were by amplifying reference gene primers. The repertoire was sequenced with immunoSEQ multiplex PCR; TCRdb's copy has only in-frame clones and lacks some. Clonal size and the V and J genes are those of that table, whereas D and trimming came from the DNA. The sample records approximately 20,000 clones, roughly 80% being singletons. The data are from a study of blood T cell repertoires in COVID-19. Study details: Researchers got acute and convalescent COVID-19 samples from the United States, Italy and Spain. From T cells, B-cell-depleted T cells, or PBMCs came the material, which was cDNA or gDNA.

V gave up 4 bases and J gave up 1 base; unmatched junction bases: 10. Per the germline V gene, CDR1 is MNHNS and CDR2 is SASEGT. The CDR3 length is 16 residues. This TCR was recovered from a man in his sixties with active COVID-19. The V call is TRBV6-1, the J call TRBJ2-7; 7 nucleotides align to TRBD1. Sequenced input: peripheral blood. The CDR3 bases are TGTGCCAGCAGTGGGCCCAGACAGGGTAGGTCCTACGAGCAGTACTTC. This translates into CASSGPRQGRSYEQYF.